The clone carrying this T cell receptor beta chain came up once. Its matching antigen is unknown. The sample is drawn from a study of CD8+CD57+ T cells in acquired aplastic anemia. Study overall: Average DNA yield from sorted CD4+ and CD8+ cells was 3.2 ug. Average CD4+ read depth in healthy donors was around 11 million reads.

Whole-study findings and limits: Controls and patients did not differ significantly in CD8+ Simpson's diversity. Researchers report that 25 to 30 CD8+ CDR3 sequences appeared in both patients and controls.

Researchers used genomic DNA as the template to profile TCR beta VDJ and CDR3. TCRdb used MiXCR to reprocess the reads, holding one entry per CDR3 protein. The repertoire has around 130,000 distinct CDR3 sequences, 48% of them found once; the top ten carry 2% to 3%. Per germline, CDR1 MRHNA and CDR2 SNTAGT. This CDR3 region has 15 residues. With V trimmed by 6 bases and J by 3 bases, 5 bases remained unmatched. Sequenced material: sorted CD4+, CD8+, or CD8+CD57+ T cells (not recorded which) from PBMCs. The rearrangement joins TRBV6-4 to TRBJ1-5; 10 bases are shared with TRBD1. This receptor was identified in a human donor in good health, serving as a control. The CDR3 is CASRLDRGTNQPQHF. CDR3 coding DNA: TGTGCCAGCAGGTTGGACAGGGGGACCAATCAGCCCCAGCATTTT.